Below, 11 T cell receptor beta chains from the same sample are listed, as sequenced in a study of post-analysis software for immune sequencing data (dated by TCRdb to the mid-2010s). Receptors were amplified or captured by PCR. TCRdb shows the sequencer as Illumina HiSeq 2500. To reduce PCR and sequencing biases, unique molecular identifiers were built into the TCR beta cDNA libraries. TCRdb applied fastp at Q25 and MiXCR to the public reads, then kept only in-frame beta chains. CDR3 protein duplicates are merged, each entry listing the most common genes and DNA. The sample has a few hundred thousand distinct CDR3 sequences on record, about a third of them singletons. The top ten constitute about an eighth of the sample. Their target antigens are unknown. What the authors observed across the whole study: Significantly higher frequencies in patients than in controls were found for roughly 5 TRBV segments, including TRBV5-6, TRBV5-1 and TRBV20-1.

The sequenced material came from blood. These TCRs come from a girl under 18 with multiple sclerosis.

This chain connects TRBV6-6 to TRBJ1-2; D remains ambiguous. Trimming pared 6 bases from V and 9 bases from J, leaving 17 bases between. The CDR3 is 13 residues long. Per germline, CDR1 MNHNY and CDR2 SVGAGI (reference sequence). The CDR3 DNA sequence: TGTGCCAGCAGGCCCCCCGAATTAGGTAGCTACACCTTC. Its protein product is CASRPPELGSYTF.

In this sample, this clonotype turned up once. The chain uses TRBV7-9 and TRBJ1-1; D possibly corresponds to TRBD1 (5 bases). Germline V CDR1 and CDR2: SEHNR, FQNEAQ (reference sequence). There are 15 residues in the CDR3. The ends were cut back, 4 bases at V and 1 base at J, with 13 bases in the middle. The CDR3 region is CASSSEGLRNTEAFF. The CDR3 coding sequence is TGTGCCAGCAGCTCCGAGGGGTTGCGGAACACTGAAGCTTTCTTT. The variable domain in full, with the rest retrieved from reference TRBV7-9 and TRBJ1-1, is DTGVSQNPRHKITKRGQNVTFRCDPISEHNRLYWYRQTLGQGPEFLTYFQNEAQLEKSRLLSDRFSAERPKGSFSTLEIQRTEQGDSAMYLCASSSEGLRNTEAFFGQGTRLTVV.

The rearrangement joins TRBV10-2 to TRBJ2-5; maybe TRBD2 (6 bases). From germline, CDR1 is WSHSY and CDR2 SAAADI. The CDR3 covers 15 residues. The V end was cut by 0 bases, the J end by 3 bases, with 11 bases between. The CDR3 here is CASSESGRGKETQYF. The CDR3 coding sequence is TGCGCCAGCAGTGAGTCGGGACGGGGGAAAGAGACCCAGTACTTC.

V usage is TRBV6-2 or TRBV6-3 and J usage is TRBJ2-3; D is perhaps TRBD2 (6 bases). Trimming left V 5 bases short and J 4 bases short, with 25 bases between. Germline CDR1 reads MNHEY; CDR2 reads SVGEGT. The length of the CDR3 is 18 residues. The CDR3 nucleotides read TGTGCCAGCAGTCTACGGCCCTCGCGGGGCTTAAGGGCAGATACGCAGTATTTT. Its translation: CASSLRPSRGLRADTQYF.

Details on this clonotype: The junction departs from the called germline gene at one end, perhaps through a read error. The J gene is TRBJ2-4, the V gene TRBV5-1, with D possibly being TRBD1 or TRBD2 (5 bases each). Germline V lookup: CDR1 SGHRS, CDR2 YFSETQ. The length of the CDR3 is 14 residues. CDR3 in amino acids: CASSSVALEDIRYF. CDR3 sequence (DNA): TGCGCCAGCAGCTCTGTAGCTTTGGAGGACATTCGGTACTTC.

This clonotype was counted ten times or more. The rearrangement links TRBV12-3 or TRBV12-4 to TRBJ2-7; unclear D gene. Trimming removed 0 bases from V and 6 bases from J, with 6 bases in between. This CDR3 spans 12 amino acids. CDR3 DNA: TGTGCCAGCAGTTTAGCCCAGCGCGAGCAGTACTTC. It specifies CASSLAQREQYF.

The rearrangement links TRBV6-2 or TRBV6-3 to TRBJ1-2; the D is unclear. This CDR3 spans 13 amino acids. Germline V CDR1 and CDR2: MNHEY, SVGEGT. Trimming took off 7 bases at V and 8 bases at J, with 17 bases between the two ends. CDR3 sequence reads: CASTNPGGPGYTF. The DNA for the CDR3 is TGTGCCAGCACCAACCCCGGTGGTCCAGGCTACACCTTC.

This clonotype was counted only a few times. In DNA form, the CDR3 reads TGTGCCAGCAGCAGGGGTTCCTATGGCTACACCTTC. This encodes CASSRGSYGYTF. This chain joins TRBV28 and TRBJ1-2, with a possible D match to TRBD1 (6 bases). Germline V gene data show CDR1 as MDHEN and CDR2 as SYDVKM. The CDR3 loop spans 12 amino acids. V dropped 6 bases and J dropped 4 bases, with 9 bases sitting between them.

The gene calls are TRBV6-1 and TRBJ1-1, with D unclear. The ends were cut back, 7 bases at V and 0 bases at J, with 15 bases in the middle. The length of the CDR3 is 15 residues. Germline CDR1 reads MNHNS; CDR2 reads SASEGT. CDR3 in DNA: TGTGCCAGCACCGCCTCCTTTGTCATGAACACTGAAGCTTTCTTT. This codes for CASTASFVMNTEAFF.

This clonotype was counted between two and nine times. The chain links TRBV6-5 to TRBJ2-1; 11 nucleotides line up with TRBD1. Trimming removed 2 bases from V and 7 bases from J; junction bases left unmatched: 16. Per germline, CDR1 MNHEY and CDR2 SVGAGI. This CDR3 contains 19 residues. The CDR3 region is CASSYTRTPGTGGSNEQFF. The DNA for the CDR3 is TGTGCCAGCAGTTACACCCGAACCCCCGGGACAGGGGGATCTAATGAGCAGTTCTTC.

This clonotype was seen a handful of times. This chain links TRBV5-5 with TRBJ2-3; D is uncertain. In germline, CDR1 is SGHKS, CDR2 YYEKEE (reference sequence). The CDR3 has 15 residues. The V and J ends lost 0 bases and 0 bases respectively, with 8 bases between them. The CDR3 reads CASSLVELSTDTQYF. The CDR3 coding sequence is TGTGCCAGCAGCTTGGTCGAACTGAGCACAGATACGCAGTATTTT.